This T cell receptor beta chain was sequenced in a study of blood T cell repertoires in COVID-19 (TCRdb year 2020). Broadly, across the study: The collaborator samples originated in the United States, Italy and Spain and spanned the acute and convalescent phases of COVID-19. Where HLA class I and class II types were available, the types were taken from metadata supplied by the sample provider, not from assay-based typing. Samples were obtained from the ongoing ImmuneRACE study (first 160 participants) and from 1,254 subjects provided by 6 global collaborators. A de-identified subject ID, COVID-19 status, age in years and sex were almost always included in the sample metadata. The prospective study material was composed of cDNA or gDNA derived from T cells, B-cell-depleted T cells, or PBMCs. The repertoires were made available in a free public database intended to serve as a resource for research on the immune response to SARS-CoV-2. Deeply sampled blood TCRbeta repertoires from subjects exposed to, actively infected with, or recovered from COVID-19 were included in the dataset. Overall study outcomes, separate from this receptor: The amount of clinical and demographic metadata varied by source and participant and was provided uncurated.

In the prospective study, participants were roughly 18 to 90 years old, resided in 24 geographic areas of the United States, and were enrolled through a virtual design. Cohort assignment in the prospective study relied on participant-reported clinical history from a screening survey and a study questionnaire. Recovered participants in ImmuneRACE Cohort 3 were defined by two consecutive negative NP/OP PCR tests, clearance by a healthcare professional, or resolution of symptoms. In the prospective study, mobile phlebotomists collected whole blood, serum and a nasopharyngeal or oropharyngeal swab from each participant. Additional blood draws and questionnaires over an approximately two-month period could optionally be provided by prospective study participants. Prospective study blood samples were shipped either frozen or at room temperature before DNA extraction. Taken from cysteine to phenylalanine, the CDR3 has 14 residues. The read is trimmed to its CDR3 DNA, 42 bases read in frame from base 1. V trim: 7 bases; J trim: 1 base; unmatched bases: 3. Based on the germline V gene (reference sequence), the CDR1 and CDR2 sequences are MNHEY and SMNVEV.

Remarks on this clone: Its binding antigen is unknown. No base quality values were provided; no much bigger clone lies one nucleotide off.

TCRbeta CDR3 regions were amplified from genomic DNA using the immunoSEQ Assay, a bias-controlled multiplex PCR. Regarding the original processing steps: Nucleated cell counts per sample were estimated from amplification of reference gene primers within the assay. To quantify the absolute abundance of each unique TCRbeta CDR3 rearrangement, sequence reads were collapsed and filtered. For each sample, productive Simpson clonality was calculated by taking the square root of Simpson's diversity index across productive rearrangements. TCRdb obtained this table from immuneACCESS and retained in-frame rearrangements with V and J assigned. These tables miss some clones; where compared with another copy, unresolved V genes account for less than half of the shortfall, and the remainder is unexplained. From that table come the V and J calls and clone size; the DNA was used to work out D and trimming. This sample comprises 140,000 to 150,000 clones, around 87% of them detected only once. The leading ten clones occupy around 11% of the sample.

The origin of this receptor is a man in his fifties or sixties who had recovered from COVID-19. Recombination connected TRBV27 to TRBJ2-2; 7 central nucleotides agree with TRBD1. The sample consisted of PBMCs or T cells enriched from blood (not recorded which). In nucleotides, the sequence is TGTGCCAGCACCAGGGGGTTGAACACCGGGGAGCTGTTTTTT. This sequence encodes CASTRGLNTGELFF.